Presented here are 27 T cell receptor beta chains from one specimen sequenced in a study of T cells in Graves' hyperthyroidism and ophthalmopathy. Amplified TCR beta CDR3 regions came from RNA transcripts. First-round RT-PCR targeting the TCR CDR3 was performed with the HTBI primer set. Each CDR3 protein gets one entry after TCRdb re-called the multiplex PCR reads with MiXCR. The top ten clones hold approximately 25% of a sample with roughly 510,000 distinct CDR3 sequences, 20% of them seen once. The specimen was blood. The receptors stem from a man younger than 30 with Graves' hyperthyroidism.

Many counts were recorded for this clonotype. The rearrangement uses TRBV28 and TRBJ1-2; 9 positions agree with TRBD1. The CDR3 runs 15 residues. Germline CDR1 and CDR2: MDHEN and SYDVKM. Trimming took 5 bases from V and 9 from J; bases not matched to a gene: 13. CDR3 in amino acids: CASSLALGQGLRYTF. The CDR3 nucleotides are TGTGCCAGCAGTCTGGCCCTCGGACAGGGGCTACGCTACACCTTC.

The CDR3: CASSYDWRRPEAFF. The CDR3 region has the DNA TGTGCCAGCAGTTACGACTGGCGACGGCCTGAAGCTTTCTTT. The chain is built from TRBV6-5 and TRBJ1-1; D is unresolved. The length of the CDR3 is 14 residues. The V gene lost 2 bases and the J gene lost 6 bases, with 13 bases spanning the gap. The germline CDR1 and CDR2 sequences are MNHEY and SVGAGI.

Note on this clonotype: This may stem from a read error, because a much larger clone lies one nucleotide away. V is TRBV30 and J is TRBJ1-1; D not certain. Trimming stripped 2 bases from V and 10 bases from J, with 17 bases between. The CDR3 is made up of 13 amino acids. Germline V gene data show CDR1 as GTSNPN and CDR2 as SVGIG (reference sequence). In DNA, the CDR3 is TGTGCCTGGAGTTCCCTAGTGGAGTCTGGAGCTTTCTTT. The encoded protein is CAWSSLVESGAFF.

This clonotype was seen a single time. This chain connects TRBV20-1 to TRBJ2-5; 9 bases align to TRBD2. Germline assignment: CDR1 DFQATT and CDR2 SNEGSKA (reference sequence). The CDR3 is made up of 17 amino acids. The V segment lost 2 bases and the J segment 2 bases; nucleotides outside the gene matches: 12. The CDR3 DNA is TGCAGTGCTAGATCTCGGGAGCTAGCGGGGCGGCAAGAGACCCAGTACTTC. Encoded protein: CSARSRELAGRQETQYF.

In this sample, this clonotype turned up many times. A single base separates this from a much larger clone, so it may be a read error. The V call is TRBV24-1, the J call TRBJ2-2; TRBD1 aligns across 10 bases. Per the germline V gene, CDR1 is KGHDR and CDR2 is SFDVKD. The CDR3 is 13 residues long. CDR3 DNA: TGTGCCACCTCGACAGGGGGCCGCGGGGAGCTGGTTTTT. This sequence encodes CATSTGGRGELVF.

This clonotype was picked up many times. This chain joins TRBV20-1 and TRBJ2-5; 8 bases align to TRBD2. Germline V gene data show CDR1 as DFQATT and CDR2 as SNEGSKA (reference sequence). The CDR3 sequence is 15 residues long. Trimming took 1 base from V and 8 from J; bases not matched to a gene: 12. The CDR3 bases are TGCAGTGCTAGAGGGGGACTAGGTACCTTATATACCCAGTACTTC. Amino acid sequence: CSARGGLGTLYTQYF.

This clonotype was seen repeatedly, ten times or more. The rearrangement links TRBV5-1 to TRBJ2-7, with a weak D call TRBD1 (6 bases). Germline V gene sequence: CDR1 SGHRS, CDR2 YFSETQ. The CDR3 has 15 amino acids. The ends were cut back, 0 bases at V and 2 bases at J, with 12 bases in the middle. For the CDR3, the DNA is TGCGCCAGCAGCTTGGCCGTGGGACATACCTACGAGCAGTACTTC. This codes for CASSLAVGHTYEQYF.

This clonotype has ten or more counts. The chain is built from TRBV6-1 and TRBJ1-5; D unclear. The CDR3 is made up of 14 amino acids. V was pared by 5 bases and J by 2 bases, with 10 bases between. Germline V gives CDR1 MNHNS, CDR2 SASEGT. The CDR3: CASSIGRGNQPQHF. The DNA for the CDR3 is TGTGCCAGCAGTATAGGGCGCGGCAATCAGCCCCAGCATTTT.

This clonotype has a count of ten or more. The chain combines TRBV12-3 or TRBV12-4 with TRBJ1-1; D ambiguous. The V and J ends lost 7 bases and 5 bases respectively, with 14 bases between them. The CDR3 has 13 residues. The CDR3 region has the DNA TGTGCCAGCACCTTTTCTGTGGGAACTGAAGCTTTCTTT. It specifies CASTFSVGTEAFF.

For this clonotype: A much larger clone lies a single base off, so this may be a read error. The rearrangement uses TRBV20-1 and TRBJ2-5, with D maybe TRBD2 (6 bases). Germline-derived CDR1 and CDR2 are DFQATT and SNEGSKA (reference sequence). The CDR3 contains 12 residues. CDR3 bases: TGCAGTGCTAGACAGCGCGGGGAGACCCAGGACTTC. Translating it yields CSARQRGETQDF.

This clonotype occurred many times. This CDR3 is CASSYGDGDRYEQYF. CDR3 nucleotides: TGTGCCAGCAGTTACGGGGACGGAGATCGCTACGAGCAGTACTTC. The genes are TRBV6-5 and TRBJ2-7; tentatively, D is TRBD1 or TRBD2 (5 bases each). Trimming cost V 2 bases and J 3 bases, with 14 bases left between them. The CDR3 sequence is 15 residues long. Germline V gene data show CDR1 as MNHEY and CDR2 as SVGAGI.

This chain joins TRBV30 and TRBJ2-7; 9 bases map to TRBD2. V dropped 0 bases and J dropped 3; count of bases not matched to a gene: 6. Germline values: CDR1 GTSNPN, CDR2 SVGIG (reference sequence). This CDR3 has 15 amino acids. The CDR3 protein is CAWSVGGSGSYEQYF. DNA for the CDR3: TGTGCCTGGAGTGTCGGGGGTAGCGGGAGCTACGAGCAGTACTTC.

The genes are TRBV9 and TRBJ1-2; no reliable D call. The CDR3 is 14 residues long. Germline V gene sequence: CDR1 SGDLS, CDR2 YYNGEE. The ends were cut back, 4 bases at V and 3 bases at J, with 13 bases in the middle. The CDR3 loop is CASSPYRQYYGYTF. CDR3 nucleotide sequence: TGTGCCAGCAGCCCGTACCGCCAGTACTATGGCTACACCTTC.

The rearrangement uses TRBV28 and TRBJ2-7, with D unresolved. The CDR3 has 13 amino acids. Germline loops: CDR1 MDHEN, CDR2 SYDVKM. Trimming left V 10 bases short and J 1 base short, with 14 bases between. The CDR3 loop is CATTLTGSYEQYF. CDR3 bases: TGTGCCACCACTCTGACTGGTTCCTACGAGCAGTACTTC.

In this sample, this clonotype turned up many times. The genes are TRBV19 and TRBJ1-1; 7 nucleotides agree with TRBD1. V was pared by 8 bases and J by 4 bases, with 4 bases of the junction left unmatched. Germline CDR1 and CDR2: LNHDA and SQIVND (reference sequence). The CDR3 has 12 residues. CDR3 in amino acids: CASQQGGTEAFF. As DNA, the CDR3 is TGTGCCAGTCAGCAGGGGGGCACTGAAGCTTTCTTT.

This clonotype was seen ten or more times. The rearrangement joins TRBV11-2 to TRBJ2-7; no clear D. This CDR3 has 12 residues. V was trimmed by 5 bases and J by 6 bases, leaving 11 bases between them. Germline V gene sequence: CDR1 SGHAT, CDR2 FQNNGV. In nucleotides, the CDR3 is TGTGCCAGCAGCCCAACCGGCAGCGAGCAGTACTTC. Translated, it gives CASSPTGSEQYF. Together with reference TRBV11-2 and TRBJ2-7, the CDR3 gives the full variable domain: EAGVAQSPRYKIIEKRQSVAFWCNPISGHATLYWYQQILGQGPKLLIQFQNNGVVDDSQLPKDRFSAERLKGVDSTLKIQPAKLEDSAVYLCASSPTGSEQYFGPGTRLTVT.

This clonotype was picked up many times. The chain couples TRBV5-1 to TRBJ1-1; D might be TRBD1 (6 bases). V lost 1 base and J 5 bases, leaving 21 bases between the germline ends. The V gene's germline CDR1 is SGHRS and CDR2 YFSETQ. The CDR3 totals 17 residues. This chain's CDR3 is CASSLNGIGGLGTEAFF. The CDR3 DNA reads TGCGCCAGCAGCTTGAACGGGATCGGGGGGCTGGGAACTGAAGCTTTCTTT.

This clonotype has more than one count but fewer than ten. The chain couples TRBV6-2 or TRBV6-3 to TRBJ2-6, with a weak D call TRBD1 (6 bases). V was pared by 5 bases and J by 4 bases, with 12 bases between. Per germline, CDR1 MNHEY and CDR2 SVGEGT. This CDR3 region has 15 residues. CDR3 residues: CASSARGEGANVLTF. The CDR3 coding sequence is TGTGCCAGCAGTGCCAGGGGAGAGGGGGCCAACGTCCTGACTTTC.

Ten or more counts support this clonotype. The chain combines TRBV10-3 with TRBJ1-2, with TRBD1 identical over 7 bases. The germline gives CDR1 ENHRY, CDR2 SYGVKD. With 2 bases clipped from V and 2 bases from J, the junction kept 5 bases outside the gene matches. The CDR3 is made up of 15 amino acids. Written as DNA, the CDR3 is TGTGCCATCAGTGAGAATGGCAGGGGGAACTATGGCTACACCTTC. Protein: CAISENGRGNYGYTF.

In this sample, this clonotype turned up many times. At one of its ends the junction is not consistent with the germline gene, which may arise from a read error. The rearrangement links TRBV7-8 to TRBJ1-1; D remains ambiguous. Looked up from germline, CDR1 is SGHVS and CDR2 is FQNEAQ. This CDR3 comprises 14 residues. The CDR3 protein is CASSLGGIFPEAFF. The CDR3 DNA follows: TGTGCCAGCAGCTTAGGAGGGATCTTCCCTGAGGCTTTCTTT. Full variable domain (remainder filled in from reference TRBV7-8 and TRBJ1-1): GAGVSQSPRYKVAKRGQDVALRCDPISGHVSLFWYQQALGQGPEFLTYFQNEAQLDKSGLPSDRFFAERPEGSVSTLKIQRTQQEDSAVYLCASSLGGIFPEAFFGQGTRLTVV.

This clonotype has ten or more counts. One end of the junction varies from germline; a read error may be responsible. The genes are TRBV10-3 and TRBJ1-1; D gene unclear. The CDR3 has 15 residues. Germline values: CDR1 ENHRY, CDR2 SYGVKD. Here the CDR3 reads CAISESELLNTEAFF. CDR3 DNA: TGTGCCATCAGCGAGTCCGAACTGCTGAACACTGAAGCTTTCTTT.

V usage is TRBV12-3 or TRBV12-4 and J usage is TRBJ2-2, with 10 bases lining up with TRBD1. After removal of 3 bases from V and 7 bases from J, the junction contained 8 bases not matched to a gene. There are 16 residues in the CDR3. DNA for the CDR3: TGTGCCAGCAGTTTCGGGACAGGGGAATCGGGCGGGGAGCTGTTTTTT. Translation: CASSFGTGESGGELFF.

The chain couples TRBV6-1 to TRBJ2-7, with 9 bases matching TRBD1. Losses at the gene ends were 7 bases for V and 2 bases for J; bases not matched to a gene: 9. Germline CDR1 MNHNS, CDR2 SASEGT. The CDR3 runs to 15 residues. In DNA, the CDR3 is TGTGCCAGCATCGACCTCAGACAGGGGGCCTACGAGCAGTACTTC. It encodes CASIDLRQGAYEQYF.

This clonotype was observed many times. This chain connects TRBV20-1 to TRBJ1-1; D unresolved. Per the germline V gene, CDR1 is DFQATT and CDR2 is SNEGSKA (reference sequence). CDR3 length: 14 amino acids. The ends were cut back, 4 bases at V and 0 bases at J, with 12 bases in the middle. The CDR3 spells CSATPGIMNTEAFF. CDR3 sequence (DNA): TGCAGTGCTACCCCGGGCATCATGAACACTGAAGCTTTCTTT.

This clonotype was counted ten times or more. J is TRBJ1-2 and V is TRBV5-1; D might be TRBD1 (5 bases). Germline V lookup: CDR1 SGHRS, CDR2 YFSETQ. The V end lost 0 bases, the J end lost 6 bases, and 12 bases lay between the germline ends. This CDR3 is 14 amino acids long. The CDR3 here is CASSLVAGLDGYTF. DNA for the CDR3: TGCGCCAGCAGCTTGGTCGCGGGGCTCGATGGCTACACCTTC.

This clonotype has ten or more counts. The V gene is TRBV11-2, the J gene TRBJ1-1; TRBD1 agrees at 8 bases. The V and J ends lost 8 bases and 2 bases, in that order; junction bases with no gene match: 1. Looked up from germline, CDR1 is SGHAT and CDR2 is FQNNGV. The CDR3 is made up of 12 amino acids. The CDR3 sequence: CASPGGNTEAFF. The CDR3, as DNA: TGTGCCAGCCCAGGGGGCAACACTGAAGCTTTCTTT.

The chain links TRBV11-2 to TRBJ2-2; D is perhaps TRBD2 (5 bases). Germline lookup yields CDR1 SGHAT and CDR2 FQNNGV. With 2 bases removed from V and 6 bases from J, the gap between germline ends came to 16 bases. The length of the CDR3 is 16 residues. In DNA, the CDR3 is TGTGCCAGCAGCTTAATGCTGGAGCTAGCAGCCGGGGAGCTGTTTTTT. This codes for CASSLMLELAAGELFF.